One TCR beta chain is described in this entry. The primer mix had 60 Vbeta and 13 Jbeta primers. Method: immunoSEQ multiplex PCR; TCRdb's copy keeps in-frame clones and lacks some. The sample gives 200,000 or so clones, approximately 78% of which show up once; around 6% is in the top ten. This sample is drawn from a study of cytomegalovirus exposure and HLA in healthy donors. The V and J ends lost 5 bases and 4 bases respectively, with 11 bases between them. Germline V CDR1 and CDR2: MDHEN, SYDVKM. The CDR3 is 13 residues long. The chain joins TRBV28 to TRBJ1-2; D unresolved. Input material: PBMCs. This receptor was identified in a woman aged 50 to 65 in good health and CMV-seropositive. CDR3 in DNA: TGTGCCAGCAGTACGGAGAGTGGCTATGGCTACACCTTC. Translating gives CASSTESGYGYTF.